This is a list of T cell receptor beta chains from one sample in a study of blood T cell repertoires in COVID-19. Using immunoSEQ multiplex PCR, the repertoire was profiled, and TCRdb retains in-frame clones only, with some absent. The sample yields about 210,000 clones, 75% to 90% seen once. Sequencing used PBMCs or T cells enriched from blood (not recorded which). These receptors all stem from a woman aged 25-40 years who had been exposed to COVID-19. The CDR3 runs from the conserved cysteine through the conserved F or W. A D gene is named only where the DNA matches it firmly. Clone size is stated in some rows and not others, as once, few, many or a class when expanded.

v_call	j_call	clone_size	d_call	cdr3_nt	cdr3_aa
TRBV9	TRBJ2-7	.	TRBD1	TGTGCCAGCAGCGTAGAACAGGGGGACCCTACGGAGCAGTACTTC	CASSVEQGDPTEQYF
TRBV6-5	TRBJ1-3	few	.	TGTGCCAGCAGGGCGACAGTTCCCTCTGGAAACACCATATATTTT	CASRATVPSGNTIYF
TRBV9	TRBJ2-6	.	TRBD1	TGTGCCAGCAGTGTCACGCCGGGACAGGGTATGTCTGGGGCCAACGTCCTGACTTTC	CASSVTPGQGMSGANVLTF
TRBV27	TRBJ1-2	.	.	TGTGCCAGCAGTTTACGGTGGAAGGGGCACTATGGCTACACCTTC	CASSLRWKGHYGYTF
TRBV27	TRBJ1-4	.	TRBD1	TGTGCCAGCAGTTTTCTTGGACAGGGGGAAAAACTGTTTTTT	CASSFLGQGEKLFF
TRBV5-8	TRBJ2-7	.	.	TGTGCCAGCAGCTTAGGCTGGGGGGAATACGAGCAGTACTTC	CASSLGWGEYEQYF
TRBV27	TRBJ2-3	once	TRBD1	TGTGCCAGCAGTTTACGGGACAGGGCCAGCGATACGCAGTATTTT	CASSLRDRASDTQYF
TRBV19	TRBJ2-2	.	.	TGTGCCAGTAGTATCGCGGTTTTCGGGGAGCTGTTTTTT	CASSIAVFGELFF
TRBV7-2	TRBJ1-5	.	TRBD1	TGTGCCAGCAGCTTACGGACAGGGCAGGGCAATCAGCCCCAGCATTTT	CASSLRTGQGNQPQHF
TRBV28	TRBJ1-5	.	.	TGTGCCAGCAGTTCCCCCGGGGGAAGGAATCAGCCCCAGCATTTT	CASSSPGGRNQPQHF
TRBV18	TRBJ1-1	.	TRBD1	TGTGCCAGCTCACCAAGAGGGTCACAGGGGGCGACTGAAGCTTTCTTT	CASSPRGSQGATEAFF
TRBV27	TRBJ1-5	.	.	TGTGCCAGCAGTTCGAGGGATAGCAATCAGCCCCAGCATTTT	CASSSRDSNQPQHF
TRBV2	TRBJ1-1	.	TRBD1	TGTGCCAGCTTTGTCAGGGGGCGATTCGGTTCTGAAGCTTTCTTT	CASFVRGRFGSEAFF
TRBV27	TRBJ2-3	.	TRBD2	TGTGCCAGCAGTTTATTAGGGACTAGCGGCACAGATACGCAGTATTTT	CASSLLGTSGTDTQYF
TRBV2	TRBJ1-5	.	.	TGTGCCAGCAGTGAACAGGGTAGCAATCAGCCCCAGCATTTT	CASSEQGSNQPQHF
TRBV11-2	TRBJ1-5	.	TRBD1	TGTGCCAGCAGCTTGGGGGTGGGACAGAATCAGCCCCAGCATTTT	CASSLGVGQNQPQHF
TRBV2	TRBJ2-3	.	TRBD1	TGTGCCAGCAGTGGGACAGGGGCTGGAACAGATACGCAGTATTTT	CASSGTGAGTDTQYF
TRBV19	TRBJ1-4	.	.	TGTGCCAGTACCACCTCATCGGGGACTAATGAAAAACTGTTTTTT	CASTTSSGTNEKLFF
TRBV5-6	TRBJ1-2	.	TRBD1	TGTGCCAGCAGCTTGGGAGGACAGGAGAACCGGCACTATGGCTACACCTTC	CASSLGGQENRHYGYTF
TRBV6-5	TRBJ2-1	.	.	TGTGCCAGCAGCCAGAGCGGTGTCTCCAACAATGAGCAGTTCTTC	CASSQSGVSNNEQFF
TRBV7-8	TRBJ2-1	.	TRBD2	TGTGCCAGCAGCTTACAGGGACTACTAAGCTCCTACAATGAGCAGTTCTTC	CASSLQGLLSSYNEQFF
TRBV30	TRBJ1-1	few	.	TGTGCCTGGAGGGGGCGCGGGGGGATGAACACTGAAGCTTTCTTT	CAWRGRGGMNTEAFF
TRBV24-1	TRBJ2-3	.	TRBD2	TGTGCCACCAGTGATTTGCCTAGCGGGGTCACAGATACGCAGTATTTT	CATSDLPSGVTDTQYF
TRBV30	TRBJ1-2	.	TRBD1	TGTGCCTGGAGTGTTATGAAGGGGGCGATCTATGGCTACACCTTC	CAWSVMKGAIYGYTF
TRBV5-1	TRBJ2-2	.	.	TGCGCCAGCAGCTTCACAGGGACGGCGAACACCGGGGAGCTGTTTTTT	CASSFTGTANTGELFF
TRBV6-5	TRBJ2-3	.	.	TGTGCCAGCAGCTCCCGAGACACAGATACGCAGTATTTT	CASSSRDTDTQYF
TRBV5-4	TRBJ2-1	.	.	TGTGCCAGCAGCTTGGGGGGTCCAGCGGGGACATACAATGAGCAGTTCTTC	CASSLGGPAGTYNEQFF
TRBV5-1	TRBJ1-1	.	.	TGCGCCAGCAGCCCCTCACGTACAGGGAACTATAACACTGAAGCTTTCTTT	CASSPSRTGNYNTEAFF
TRBV19	TRBJ1-4	.	TRBD1	TGTGCCAGTAGTGCCGGGACAGTTCTACTTACTGGTGAAAAACTGTTTTTT	CASSAGTVLLTGEKLFF
TRBV5-1	TRBJ1-2	.	TRBD1	TGCGCCAGCAGCTTGGGGTGGACAGGTACTCAGGGCTACACCTTC	CASSLGWTGTQGYTF
TRBV19	TRBJ1-1	.	TRBD1	TGTGCCAGTAGTATTCTCCTGACAGGGCGCACTGAAGCTTTCTTT	CASSILLTGRTEAFF
TRBV6-5	TRBJ2-1	.	TRBD2	TGTGCCAGCGCAGCGGGGACTAGCGGGGACAATGAGCAGTTCTTC	CASAAGTSGDNEQFF
TRBV30	TRBJ2-7	.	TRBD1	TGTGCCTGGAGCTTCGGACAGGGACGCGAGCAGTACTTC	CAWSFGQGREQYF
TRBV3-1/TRBV3-2	TRBJ2-4	.	.	TGTGCCAGCAGCCAGGACAGATGGGGCGTAAACATTCAGTACTTC	CASSQDRWGVNIQYF
TRBV9	TRBJ1-2	.	TRBD1	TGTGCCAGCAGCGCCCCAGGACAGGTTACCTTC	CASSAPGQVTF
TRBV5-4	TRBJ2-2	.	.	TGTGCCAGCAGCTTGGACGGGGGAGTCGGGGAGCTGTTTTTT	CASSLDGGVGELFF
TRBV18	TRBJ2-5	few	.	TGTGCCAGCTCACCAGGACTACACCAAGAGACCCAGTACTTC	CASSPGLHQETQYF
TRBV28	TRBJ1-5	.	.	TGTGCCAGCAGTTCCGAAAAAATAACGGGACACTTCAATCAGCCCCAGCATTTT	CASSSEKITGHFNQPQHF
TRBV24-1	TRBJ2-2	.	TRBD1	TGTGCCACCGACAGGGACGGGGAGCTGTTTTTT	CATDRDGELFF
TRBV7-2	TRBJ1-6	once	TRBD1	TGTGCCAGCAGCTCCGACAGGGATTCACCCCTCCACTTT	CASSSDRDSPLHF
TRBV7-3	TRBJ1-4	.	.	TGTGCCAGCAGCCCCCACGGGGAAAAACTGTTTTTT	CASSPHGEKLFF
TRBV6-5	TRBJ2-5	once	TRBD2	TGTGCCAGCAACGGGGGACTAGCGGGGGAAGAGACCCAGTACTTC	CASNGGLAGEETQYF
TRBV5-6	TRBJ2-3	.	TRBD1	TGTGCCAGCAGCGCACAGGGGGCTCCAGATACGCAGTATTTT	CASSAQGAPDTQYF
TRBV3-1/TRBV3-2	TRBJ1-1	.	.	TGTGCCAGCAGCCACGGAGGGGTGAACACTGAAGCTTTCTTT	CASSHGGVNTEAFF
TRBV3-1/TRBV3-2	TRBJ2-3	.	.	TGTGCCAGCAGCCAACGCGGGGGCACAGATACGCAGTATTTT	CASSQRGGTDTQYF
TRBV15	TRBJ1-1	.	.	TGTGCCACCAGGGAGAAGTCCACTGAAGCTTTCTTT	CATREKSTEAFF